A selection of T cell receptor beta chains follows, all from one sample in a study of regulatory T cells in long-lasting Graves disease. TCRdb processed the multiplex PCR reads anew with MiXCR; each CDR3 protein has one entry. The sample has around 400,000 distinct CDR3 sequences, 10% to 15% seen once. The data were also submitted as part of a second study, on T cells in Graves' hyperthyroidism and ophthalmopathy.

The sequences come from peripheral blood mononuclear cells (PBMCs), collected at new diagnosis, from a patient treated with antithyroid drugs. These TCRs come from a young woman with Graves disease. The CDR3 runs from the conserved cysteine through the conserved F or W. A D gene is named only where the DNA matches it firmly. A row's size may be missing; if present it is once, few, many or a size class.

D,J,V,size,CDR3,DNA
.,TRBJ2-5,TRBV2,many,CASIRGAPQETQYF,TGTGCCAGCATCAGGGGAGCGCCTCAAGAGACCCAGTACTTC
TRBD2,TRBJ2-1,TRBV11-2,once,CASSPWTSGHNEQFF,TGTGCCAGCAGCCCCTGGACTAGCGGTCACAATGAGCAGTTCTTC
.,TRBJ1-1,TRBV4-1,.,CASSQGFGGKNTEAFF,TGCGCCAGCAGCCAAGGGTTTGGTGGGAAGAACACTGAAGCTTTCTTT
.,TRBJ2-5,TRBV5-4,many,CASSRDQETQYF,TGTGCCAGCAGTAGGGACCAAGAGACCCAGTACTTC
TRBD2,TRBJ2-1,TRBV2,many,CASSLLILAGYRNEQFF,TGTGCCAGCAGCCTCCTGATTCTAGCGGGGTATCGCAATGAGCAGTTCTTC
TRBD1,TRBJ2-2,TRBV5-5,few,CASSLQHRTGAAGEPFF,TGTGCCAGCAGCCTTCAACACCGGACAGGGGCGGCCGGGGAGCCGTTTTTT
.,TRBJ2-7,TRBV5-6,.,CASSNPEREDF,TGTGCCAGCAGCAACCCGGAAAGGGAGGACTTC
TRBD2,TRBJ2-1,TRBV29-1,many,CSVEGWGGRGEQFF,TGCAGCGTTGAGGGTTGGGGGGGTAGGGGTGAGCAGTTCTTC
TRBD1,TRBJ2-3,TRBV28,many,CASSPLRGRLGGGHTDTQYF,TGTGCCAGCAGTCCCCTCAGGGGGCGTTTAGGGGGAGGCCACACAGATACGCAGTATTTT
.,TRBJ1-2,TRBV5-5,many,CASSLWGTIYGYTF,TGTGCCAGCAGCTTGTGGGGGACGATCTATGGCTACACCTTC
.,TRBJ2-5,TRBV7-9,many,CASSLADYPGGTQYF,TGTGCCAGCAGCTTAGCGGACTACCCAGGGGGGACCCAGTACTTC
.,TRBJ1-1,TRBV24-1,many,CATSDFIWNRGTEAFF,TGTGCCACCAGTGATTTCATATGGAACCGCGGCACTGAAGCTTTCTTT
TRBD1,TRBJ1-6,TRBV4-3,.,CASSPRQGYSPLHF,TGCGCCAGCAGCCCCCGACAGGGTTATTCACCCCTCCACTTT
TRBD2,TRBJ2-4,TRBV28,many,CASRGTSGSFAKNIQYF,TGTGCCAGCAGAGGGACTAGCGGGAGCTTCGCCAAAAACATTCAGTACTTC
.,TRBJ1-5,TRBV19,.,CASSIQGVDQPQHF,TGTGCCAGTAGTATACAGGGCGTGGATCAGCCCCAGCATTTT
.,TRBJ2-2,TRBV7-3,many,CASSSGAGELFF,TGTGCCAGCAGCTCGGGGGCCGGGGAGCTGTTTTTT
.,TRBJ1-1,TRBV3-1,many,CASSQDAGGRAFF,TGTGCCAGCAGCCAAGATGCGGGTGGGAGAGCTTTCTTT
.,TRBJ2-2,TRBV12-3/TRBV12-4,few,CASTSREARGTGELFF,TGTGCCAGCACGTCAAGAGAGGCACGAGGCACCGGGGAGCTGTTTTTT
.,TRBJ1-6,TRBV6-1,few,CASSERPQGSGSPLHF,TGTGCCAGCAGTGAGCGTCCTCAGGGATCGGGTTCACCCCTCCACTTT
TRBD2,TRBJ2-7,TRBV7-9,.,CASSSSVTSGSSYEQYF,TGTGCCAGCAGCTCCTCCGTGACTAGCGGGAGCTCCTACGAGCAGTACTTC
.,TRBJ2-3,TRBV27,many,CASSPHAGGTVTRTDTQYF,TGTGCCAGCAGTCCTCACGCAGGCGGGACGGTTACCCGCACAGATACGCAGTATTTT